This T cell receptor (beta chain) emerged from a study of T-cell memory formation after mild COVID-19. General study points: CD4+ contracting clones were found mainly in CM and EM, and CD8+ ones in EMRA. Later expanders leaned toward CD4+, whereas clones contracting from day 15 to 85 were balanced CD4/CD8. Researchers found some responding clones in pre-infection memory, a sign that cross-reactive memory joined.

About this clonotype itself: The antigen remains unidentified.

One entry per CDR3 protein results from TCRdb running MiXCR on the 5' RACE reads. This sample has approximately 300,000 distinct CDR3 sequences; about a sixth occur once, and the top ten carry approximately 23%. The CDR3 consists of 12 residues. Germline V lookup: CDR1 MDHEN, CDR2 SYDVKM. Deletions cut 6 bases from V and 2 bases from J, with 8 bases between. The specimen sequenced was PBMCs or a T cell subset sorted from them (not recorded which). This clonotype was obtained from a man aged 18 to 30 who had mild COVID-19 (a few samples of this study predate the infection). Cell type and time point are not known. This sequence joins TRBV28 and TRBJ2-7; D uncertain. The CDR3 protein is CASRTETYEQYV. Written as DNA, the CDR3 is TGTGCCAGCAGAACAGAGACCTACGAGCAGTACGTC.